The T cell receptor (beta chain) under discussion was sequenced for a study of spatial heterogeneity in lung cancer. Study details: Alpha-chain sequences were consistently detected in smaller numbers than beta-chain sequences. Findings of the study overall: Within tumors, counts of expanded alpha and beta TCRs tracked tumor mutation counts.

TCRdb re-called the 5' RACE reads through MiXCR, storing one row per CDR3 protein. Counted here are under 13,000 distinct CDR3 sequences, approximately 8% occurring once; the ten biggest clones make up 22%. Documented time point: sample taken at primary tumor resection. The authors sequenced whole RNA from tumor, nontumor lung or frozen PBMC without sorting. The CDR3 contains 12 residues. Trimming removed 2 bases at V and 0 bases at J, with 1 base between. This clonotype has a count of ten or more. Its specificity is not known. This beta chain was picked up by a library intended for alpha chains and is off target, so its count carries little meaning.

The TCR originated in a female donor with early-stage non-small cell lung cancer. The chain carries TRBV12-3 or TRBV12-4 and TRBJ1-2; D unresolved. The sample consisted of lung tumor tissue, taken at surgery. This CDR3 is CASSLTNYGYTF. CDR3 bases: TGTGCCAGCAGTTTAACTAACTATGGCTACACCTTC.